Its frequency marks the clone carrying this T cell receptor beta chain as medium-sized. No antigen is known for it. The trim removed 7 bases at V and 4 bases at J, leaving 7 bases unmatched. The CDR3 contains 14 residues. Per the germline V gene, CDR1 is MNHEY and CDR2 is SMNVEV (reference sequence). This sample stems from a study of cytomegalovirus exposure and HLA in healthy donors. General study findings and limits: A later analysis showed that HLA-associated TCR beta chains had undergone more clonal expansion than equally common others.

The PCR used 60 Vbeta and 13 Jbeta primers. Using immunoSEQ multiplex PCR, the repertoire was profiled, and TCRdb retains in-frame clones only, with some absent. The listing records fewer than 200,000 clones. Sequencing was performed on PBMCs. This receptor was identified in a man aged 30 to 39 in good health and CMV-seronegative. The chain employs TRBV27 and TRBJ2-3, with 8 bases aligning to TRBD2. The DNA for the CDR3 is TGTGCCAGCATCCCAACGGGGGGGGCAGATACGCAGTATTTT. It encodes CASIPTGGADTQYF.